Given below is one T cell receptor (beta chain) in context. Its antigen is still unknown. This sample is drawn from a study of CD8 T cells in Susac syndrome. The RNA input was roughly 0.5 to 1 ug, and it was reverse transcribed with random hexamers. Amplification of TCR beta CDR3 across 54 Vbeta and 13 Jbeta was performed with immunoSEQ multiplex PCR. Via MiXCR, TCRdb re-called the immunoSEQ multiplex PCR reads, giving one row per CDR3 protein. Counted here are roughly 200,000 distinct CDR3 sequences, 85% to 95% occurring once; the ten biggest clones make up 0.08% to 0.11%. Whole-study results and caveats: As the study acknowledged, the number of individuals in its TCR sequencing and HLA analysis was relatively small.

The CDR3 length is 15 residues. Germline V gene lookup returns CDR1 DFQATT and CDR2 SNEGSKA (reference sequence). The germline V and J ends were trimmed by 6 bases and 0 bases, with 15 bases remaining between them. Negative isolation was used for CD8+ and CD4+ T cells, and FACS enrichment was applied to TEMRA cells. This rearrangement joins TRBV20-1 to TRBJ1-5; D ambiguous. The sequence was obtained from a human donor in good health. Sequencing was done on a sample of CD4+ T cells from PBMCs. In DNA form, the CDR3 reads TGCAGTGCCCGGAACATTGGGAATAGCAATCAGCCCCAGCATTTT. Its protein is CSARNIGNSNQPQHF.